These 21 T cell receptor beta chains share one sample of origin, sequenced in a study of cytomegalovirus exposure and HLA in healthy donors. The PCR contained 60 Vbeta and 13 Jbeta primers. The protocol was immunoSEQ multiplex PCR, while the TCRdb copy is restricted to in-frame clones and leaves out a portion. In the table there are approximately 200,000 clones, roughly 83% of which are singletons. Sequencing was carried out using PBMCs. The receptors shown here come from a girl aged 5 to 17 in good health and CMV-seronegative.

This chain joins TRBV27 and TRBJ2-1; TRBD1 agrees at 9 bases. V gave up 5 bases and J gave up 11 bases; unmatched junction bases: 10. This CDR3 is 14 amino acids long. Looked up from germline, CDR1 is MNHEY and CDR2 is SMNVEV (reference sequence). CDR3: CASSIQGAAAQQFF. The CDR3 region has the DNA TGTGCCAGCAGTATACAGGGGGCGGCGGCCCAGCAGTTCTTC.

This chain uses TRBV28 with TRBJ2-7, with TRBD2 identical over 11 bases. Germline CDR1 MDHEN, CDR2 SYDVKM. V shed 5 bases, J shed 5 bases, and the junction held 11 bases outside the gene matches. The CDR3 loop spans 16 amino acids. Written as DNA, the CDR3 is TGTGCCAGCAGTCCCTTAGCGGGAGGGCCTCTCCACGAGCAGTACTTC. Its protein product is CASSPLAGGPLHEQYF.

The chain joins TRBV10-1 to TRBJ1-1; the match to TRBD1 covers 7 bases. J was trimmed by 1 base and V by 11 bases; bases with no gene match: 7. Germline CDR1 and CDR2: WNHNN and SYGVQD (reference sequence). This CDR3 is 13 amino acids long. CDR3 amino acids: CAARRGQNTEAFF. CDR3 sequence (DNA): TGCGCCGCCCGGAGGGGGCAGAACACTGAAGCTTTCTTT.

This chain uses TRBV28 with TRBJ2-5, with 9 bases identical to TRBD1. Germline V gene lookup returns CDR1 MDHEN and CDR2 SYDVKM. Unmatched junction bases numbered 20, after V lost 5 bases and J lost 1 base. This CDR3 region has 20 residues. The CDR3 bases are TGTGCCAGCAGTCACCAAAAAAAGACAGGGGGGTACCCCACCCAAGAGACCCAGTACTTC. Residues: CASSHQKKTGGYPTQETQYF.

The rearrangement links TRBV2 to TRBJ2-5, with TRBD2 matching 14 bases. The CDR3 consists of 17 residues. The ends lost 1 base at V and 5 bases at J; junction bases unmatched: 6. Per the germline V gene, CDR1 is SNHLY and CDR2 is FYNNEI. The CDR3 here is CASSEGGTSGGRETQYF. DNA for the CDR3: TGTGCCAGCAGTGAAGGGGGGACTAGCGGGGGTCGGGAGACCCAGTACTTC.

The gene calls are TRBV15 and TRBJ1-6; no firm D call. Germline-derived CDR1 and CDR2 are LNHNV and YYDKDF (reference sequence). Deletions cut 1 base from V and 6 bases from J, with 13 bases between. This CDR3 is built from 16 residues. CDR3 sequence: CATSRVPGGSNSPLHF. The CDR3 DNA follows: TGTGCCACCAGCAGAGTACCGGGAGGGAGTAATTCACCCCTCCACTTT.

CDR3 sequence (DNA): TGTGCCAGCAGCTTTCGACAGGGGTTGGCCCGATACGAGCAGTACTTC. Its translation is CASSFRQGLARYEQYF. This sequence joins TRBV13 and TRBJ2-5; 8 bases are shared with TRBD1. With the DNA end fitting TRBJ2-7 better, the J assignment may be wrong. The germline CDR1 and CDR2 sequences are PRHDT and FYEKMQ (reference sequence). The CDR3 contains 16 residues.

Of note for this clone: Within the sample, other DNA sequences also encode this same CDR3. The V and J genes are TRBV27 and TRBJ1-3; D is perhaps TRBD1 (6 bases). V was clipped by 2 bases and J by 2 bases, with 10 bases between them. This CDR3 comprises 15 residues. Germline CDR1 and CDR2: MNHEY and SMNVEV (reference sequence). CDR3 nucleotides: TGTGCCAGCAGTTTAGCGGCAGGGGCTGGAAACACCATATATTTT. Its protein product is CASSLAAGAGNTIYF.

The chain is built from TRBV4-2 and TRBJ1-3; D unresolved. The germline V gene has CDR1 LGHNA and CDR2 YNFKEQ. V was pared by 1 base and J by 4 bases, with 17 bases between. The CDR3 has 17 amino acids. The CDR3 DNA is TGTGCCAGCAGCCAAGGGTACACAATAATGTCCGGAAACACCATATATTTT. It specifies CASSQGYTIMSGNTIYF.

The chain links TRBV11-2 to TRBJ2-7; D perhaps matches TRBD1 (6 bases). Deletions cut 8 bases from V and 2 bases from J, with 16 bases between. CDR1 and CDR2 (germline): SGHAT, FQNNGV. The CDR3 spans 14 residues. The CDR3 DNA follows: TGTGCCAGCTCGCCGGTGGACAGCACCTACGAGCAGTACTTC. Its protein product is CASSPVDSTYEQYF. The full variable domain, completed using reference TRBV11-2 and TRBJ2-7, is EAGVAQSPRYKIIEKRQSVAFWCNPISGHATLYWYQQILGQGPKLLIQFQNNGVVDDSQLPKDRFSAERLKGVDSTLKIQPAKLEDSAVYLCASSPVDSTYEQYFGPGTRLTVT.

The rearrangement uses TRBV18 and TRBJ1-1; tentative D call: TRBD1 (5 bases). Germline V gene lookup returns CDR1 KGHSH and CDR2 LQKENI. The CDR3 runs to 14 residues. The V and J ends lost 5 bases and 1 base respectively, with 11 bases between them. The CDR3 coding sequence is TGTGCCAGCTCAATACAGGCGACGAACACTGAAGCTTTCTTT. This translates into CASSIQATNTEAFF.

Remarks on this clone: The identical CDR3 is also encoded by other nucleotide sequences in the sample. The chain recombines TRBV5-1 with TRBJ2-2; a weak D match, TRBD2 (6 bases). V was cut by 1 base and J by 3 bases, with 7 bases left in between. The CDR3 is made up of 14 amino acids. Germline V gene data show CDR1 as SGHRS and CDR2 as YFSETQ. This CDR3 reads CASSLWGDTGELFF. CDR3 nucleotide sequence: TGCGCCAGCAGCTTGTGGGGGGACACCGGGGAGCTGTTTTTT.

The CDR3 protein is CSVDVGRSNIQYF. The CDR3 nucleotides read TGCAGCGTTGATGTCGGGAGATCGAACATTCAGTACTTC. V usage is TRBV29-1 and J usage is TRBJ2-4, with a tentative D call TRBD2 (6 bases). V was pared by 3 bases and J by 7 bases, with 13 bases between. Germline-derived CDR1 and CDR2 are SQVTM and ANQGSEA. The CDR3 loop spans 13 amino acids. The full variable domain, its missing parts supplied by reference TRBV29-1 and TRBJ2-4, is SAVISQKPSRDICQRGTSLTIQCQVDSQVTMMFWYRQQPGQSLTLIATANQGSEATYESGFVIDKFPISRPNLTFSTLTVSNMSPEDSSIYLCSVDVGRSNIQYFGAGTRLSVL.

The CDR3 bases are TGTGCCAGCCGGTACCAAGAGACCCAGTACTTC. Translated: CASRYQETQYF. The rearrangement joins TRBV2 to TRBJ2-5; D gene unclear. This CDR3 is 11 amino acids long. Germline lookup yields CDR1 SNHLY and CDR2 FYNNEI. V lost 8 bases and J lost 0, with 4 bases in between.

The chain uses TRBV19 and TRBJ1-2, with D maybe TRBD1 (6 bases). The CDR3 loop spans 13 amino acids. The germline V gene has CDR1 LNHDA and CDR2 SQIVND (reference sequence). V was trimmed by 7 bases and J by 7 bases, leaving 16 bases between them. As DNA, the CDR3 is TGTGCCAGTACCCTGGGACATTACGGTGGCTACACCTTC. Translating gives CASTLGHYGGYTF.

The genes are TRBV28 and TRBJ1-4; TRBD1 matches at 7 bases. Germline V lookup: CDR1 MDHEN, CDR2 SYDVKM. The CDR3 covers 15 residues. Trimming removed 8 bases from V and 5 bases from J; junction bases left unmatched: 11. CDR3 bases: TGTGCCAGCTCCAGTCGGGCAGGGGGAAATGAAAAACTGTTTTTT. This gives the protein CASSSRAGGNEKLFF.

The CDR3 spells CASSRTGPNTGELFF. The CDR3 DNA sequence: TGTGCCAGCTCGCGGACAGGTCCAAACACCGGGGAGCTGTTTTTT. V usage is TRBV18 and J usage is TRBJ2-2; 7 positions agree with TRBD1. CDR1 is KGHSH and CDR2 is LQKENI in the germline V gene. V shed 6 bases and J 2 bases; nucleotides not matched to a gene: 6. This CDR3 contains 15 residues.

This clone was seen a few times. The rearrangement joins TRBV28 to TRBJ1-1; no firm D call. The V gene's germline CDR1 is MDHEN and CDR2 SYDVKM. CDR3 length: 11 amino acids. The V gene lost 8 bases and the J gene lost 2 bases, with 6 bases spanning the gap. Here the CDR3 reads CASGVNTEAFF. The CDR3 coding sequence is TGTGCCAGCGGAGTTAACACTGAAGCTTTCTTT.

The chain carries TRBV9 and TRBJ1-2, with TRBD1 matching 7 bases. Germline values: CDR1 SGDLS, CDR2 YYNGEE. Trimming at V came to 5 bases and at J to 7 bases, leaving 14 bases not matched to a gene. The length of the CDR3 is 15 residues. CDR3 DNA: TGTGCCAGCAGTGGTTCCGGGACAGAGTACCGTGGCTACACCTTC. This gives the protein CASSGSGTEYRGYTF.

This sequence joins TRBV2 and TRBJ2-3; 11 bases align to TRBD2. This CDR3 has 15 residues. Trimming removed 7 bases from V and 4 bases from J; junction bases left unmatched: 7. Looked up from germline, CDR1 is SNHLY and CDR2 is FYNNEI. CDR3 nucleotide sequence: TGTGCCAGCAATAGGCTAGCGGGAGGTTCAGATACGCAGTATTTT. It is translated as CASNRLAGGSDTQYF.

This chain connects TRBV7-9 to TRBJ2-3; 7 bases fit TRBD2. Unmatched junction bases numbered 3, after V lost 0 bases and J lost 6 bases. Germline lookup yields CDR1 SEHNR and CDR2 FQNEAQ (reference sequence). The CDR3 length is 14 residues. CDR3 sequence reads: CASSLAREYDTQYF. The CDR3 DNA reads TGTGCCAGCAGCTTAGCGCGGGAGTATGATACGCAGTATTTT. Variable domain in full (rest from reference TRBV7-9 and TRBJ2-3): DTGVSQNPRHKITKRGQNVTFRCDPISEHNRLYWYRQTLGQGPEFLTYFQNEAQLEKSRLLSDRFSAERPKGSFSTLEIQRTEQGDSAMYLCASSLAREYDTQYFGPGTRLTVL.